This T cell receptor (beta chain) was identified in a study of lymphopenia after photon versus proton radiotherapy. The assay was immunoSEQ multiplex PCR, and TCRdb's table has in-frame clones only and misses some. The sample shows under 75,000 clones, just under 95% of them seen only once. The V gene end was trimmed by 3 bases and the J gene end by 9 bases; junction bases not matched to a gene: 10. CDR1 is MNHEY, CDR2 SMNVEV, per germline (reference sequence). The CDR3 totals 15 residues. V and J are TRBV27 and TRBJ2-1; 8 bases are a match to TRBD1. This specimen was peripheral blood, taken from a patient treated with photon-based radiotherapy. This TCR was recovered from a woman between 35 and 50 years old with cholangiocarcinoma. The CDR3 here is CASSFGGQVSGEQFF. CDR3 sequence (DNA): TGTGCCAGCAGTTTCGGGGGACAGGTTTCCGGTGAGCAGTTCTTC.